A selection of T cell receptor beta chains follows, all from one sample in a study of PD-1 blockade in mismatch repair-deficient tumors. Some clones are missing from TCRdb's copy, which holds only in-frame ones; the method was immunoSEQ multiplex PCR. The sample has about 100,000 clones, about four fifths seen once. Sequencing was performed on peripheral blood, taken roughly eight months after starting pembrolizumab. The receptors derive from an adult with mismatch repair-deficient cancer. Both conserved end residues are part of each CDR3. D genes are given only for firm matches. A row's size may be missing; if present it is once, few, many or a size class.

D	length	size	J	V	DNA	CDR3
TRBD2	12	NA	TRBJ2-7	TRBV5-4	TGTGCCAGCAGCCCGGGGGGCTACGAGCAGTACTTC	CASSPGGYEQYF
NA	15	NA	TRBJ1-5	TRBV15	TGTGCCACCAGCAGAGGCGGGAATGGCAATCAGCCCCAGCATTTT	CATSRGGNGNQPQHF
TRBD1	13	NA	TRBJ1-2	TRBV30	TGTGCCCACCGGGACAGGGGAACGGGGGGCTACACCTTC	CAHRDRGTGGYTF
TRBD2	16	NA	TRBJ2-3	TRBV30	TGTGCCTGGAGACTTAAGGGGCTAGCGGGAGTGGATACGCAGTATTTT	CAWRLKGLAGVDTQYF
NA	12	NA	TRBJ1-3	TRBV7-3	TGTGCCAGCAGCTCTCCCGGAAACACCATATATTTT	CASSSPGNTIYF
NA	15	NA	TRBJ1-1	TRBV11-2	TGTGCCAGCAGCTTAGAGTCCAGTAGGAACACTGAAGCTTTCTTT	CASSLESSRNTEAFF
NA	13	NA	TRBJ2-7	TRBV2	TGTGCCAGCAGTGGAGATGAGGGGTACGAGCAGTACTTC	CASSGDEGYEQYF
NA	15	NA	TRBJ1-1	TRBV9	TGTGCCAGCAGCACCCCGGGTTCCATGAACACTGAAGCTTTCTTT	CASSTPGSMNTEAFF
NA	16	many	TRBJ2-6	TRBV6-4	TGTGCCAGCAGTGACTCTAGCGGCTCTGGGGCCAACGTCCTGACTTTC	CASSDSSGSGANVLTF
TRBD1	13	NA	TRBJ2-5	TRBV27	TGTGCCAGCAGTGGGGACAGGCTAGAGACCCAGTACTTC	CASSGDRLETQYF
NA	12	NA	TRBJ1-2	TRBV6-1	TGTGCCAGCAGTGAAGAGACGCCTGGCCCCACCTTC	CASSEETPGPTF
TRBD2	16	NA	TRBJ2-1	TRBV11-3	TGTGCCAGCAGCCAGCCCATAGCGGGAGTAAGCAATGAGCAGTTCTTC	CASSQPIAGVSNEQFF
TRBD2	16	NA	TRBJ2-1	TRBV2	TGTGCCAGCCCTCCCGGGGGGACTAGCGGGAGGGGTGAGCAGTTCTTC	CASPPGGTSGRGEQFF
NA	14	NA	TRBJ2-5	TRBV30	TGTGCCTGGAGTGTAAGGGGAGCATGGGAGACCCAGTACTTC	CAWSVRGAWETQYF
TRBD1	14	NA	TRBJ2-7	TRBV5-4	TGTGCCAGCAGCTTCCGGGACAGATCCTACGAGCAGTACTTC	CASSFRDRSYEQYF
NA	14	once	TRBJ1-5	TRBV2	TGTGCCAGCAGTGAAGTGGTAGGGAATCAGCCCCAGCATTTT	CASSEVVGNQPQHF
NA	15	NA	TRBJ1-3	TRBV5-6	TGTGCCAGCAGCTTGGAAGGTAACTCTGGAAACACCATATATTTT	CASSLEGNSGNTIYF
NA	16	NA	TRBJ2-2	TRBV9	NA	CASSVSGSFGAGELFF
NA	13	once	TRBJ1-1	TRBV7-8	TGTGCCAGCAGCTTAGTGGGGGGGGCTGAAGCTTTCTTT	CASSLVGGAEAFF
TRBD2	16	NA	TRBJ2-1	TRBV29-1	TGCAGCGTTACACTAGCGGGAGTTCCCCCGCGGAATGAGCAGTTCTTC	CSVTLAGVPPRNEQFF
TRBD2	15	NA	TRBJ2-7	TRBV6-1	TGTGCCAGCAGCTCCGGGACTAGCGGGAGATACGAGCAGTACTTC	CASSSGTSGRYEQYF
NA	11	few	TRBJ2-7	TRBV19	TGTGCCTCAGGGGTGGGCTACGAGCAGTACTTC	CASGVGYEQYF
TRBD2	16	NA	TRBJ2-1	TRBV27	TGTGCCAGCAGCTCGCCAGCGGGAGGGTTGAGCTATGAGCAGTTCTTC	CASSSPAGGLSYEQFF
TRBD2	15	NA	TRBJ2-7	TRBV11-3	TGTGCCAGCAGCTTCGTAACTAGCGGGACCTACGAGCAGTACTTC	CASSFVTSGTYEQYF
NA	18	NA	TRBJ1-5	TRBV7-9	TGTGCCAGCAGCAGCCCCTCTGGTTCGGGGACTTACAATCAGCCCCAGCATTTT	CASSSPSGSGTYNQPQHF
NA	12	NA	TRBJ2-1	TRBV30	TGTGCCTGGGCCTCCTTTGGGGGTGAGCAGTTCTTC	CAWASFGGEQFF
TRBD1	15	NA	TRBJ1-1	TRBV7-2	TGTGCCAGCAGCTTAGACACAGGGGGAGGGACTGAAGCTTTCTTT	CASSLDTGGGTEAFF
TRBD2	13	NA	TRBJ2-7	TRBV5-4	TGTGCCAGCAGCTTGGAGCGGGAGGTTGAGCAGTACTTC	CASSLEREVEQYF
NA	15	NA	TRBJ2-1	TRBV6-6	TGTGCCAGCAGTTTGAAGCGGGCGAGCAACAATGAGCAGTTCTTC	CASSLKRASNNEQFF
TRBD1	15	NA	TRBJ2-1	TRBV19	TGTGCCAGTAGTTCCGGGACAGGGGGCGTTTATGAGCAGTTCTTC	CASSSGTGGVYEQFF
NA	16	NA	TRBJ2-2	TRBV9	TGTGCCAGCAGCGTAGCAGGAGGGCCAAGCACCGGGGAGCTGTTTTTT	CASSVAGGPSTGELFF
TRBD1	15	NA	TRBJ2-1	TRBV4-3	TGCGCCAGCAGCCAAGATAGGACAGGGAGGAATGAGCAGTTCTTC	CASSQDRTGRNEQFF
NA	10	NA	TRBJ1-1	TRBV6-1	TGTGCCAGCCGTCCCACTGAAGCTTTCTTT	CASRPTEAFF
TRBD1	14	NA	TRBJ1-5	TRBV5-5	TGTGCCAGCAGCGGGACAGGGTTCAATCAGCCCCAGCATTTT	CASSGTGFNQPQHF
NA	12	few	TRBJ2-7	TRBV6-1	TGTGCCAGCAGATCCAGGGACTACGAGCAGTACTTC	CASRSRDYEQYF
TRBD2	14	NA	TRBJ2-1	TRBV19	TGTGCCAGTAGTATACTAGCGGAATACAATGAGCAGTTCTTC	CASSILAEYNEQFF
NA	13	few	TRBJ1-2	TRBV30	TGTGCCTGGAGTAAGGGGGCTAACTATGGCTACACCTTC	CAWSKGANYGYTF
TRBD2	18	NA	TRBJ2-3	TRBV27	TGTGCCAGCAGTTCCCGGTCGAAGCGGGAGGCCTCCAGGGATACGCAGTATTTT	CASSSRSKREASRDTQYF
NA	13	NA	TRBJ2-5	TRBV29-1	TGCAGCGTTGGGGACCCGGGGCGGGAGACCCAGTACTTC	CSVGDPGRETQYF
TRBD1	14	few	TRBJ2-7	TRBV5-1	TGCGCCAGCAGTTACCGGGACAGGAACTACGAGCAGTACTTC	CASSYRDRNYEQYF
NA	15	once	TRBJ1-1	TRBV19	TGTGCCAGTAGCCCTGGACGAGGAGGGGGCACTGAAGCTTTCTTT	CASSPGRGGGTEAFF
NA	15	NA	TRBJ2-5	TRBV7-8	TGTGCCAGCAGCTTAGGGCAATACCTCCAAGAGACCCAGTACTTC	CASSLGQYLQETQYF
NA	14	NA	TRBJ1-1	TRBV19	TGTGCCAGTAGTATGGGGGGAAAAAGCACTGAAGCTTTCTTT	CASSMGGKSTEAFF
TRBD1	14	NA	TRBJ1-5	TRBV30	TGTGCCTGGAGTCAGGGGGCAAGCAATCAGCCCCAGCATTTT	CAWSQGASNQPQHF
TRBD2	14	NA	TRBJ2-5	TRBV30	TGTGCCTGGAGTGTTGGCCTAGCGGGAGGGCCCCCGTACTTC	CAWSVGLAGGPPYF
TRBD1	16	NA	TRBJ2-6	TRBV28	TGTGCCAGCAGTTTATACACAGGGGCTGGGGCCAACGTCCTGACTTTC	CASSLYTGAGANVLTF
TRBD1	17	NA	TRBJ1-2	TRBV27	TGTGCCAGCATTTCACCCACCCCCGACAGGGACGGCTATGGCTACACCTTC	CASISPTPDRDGYGYTF